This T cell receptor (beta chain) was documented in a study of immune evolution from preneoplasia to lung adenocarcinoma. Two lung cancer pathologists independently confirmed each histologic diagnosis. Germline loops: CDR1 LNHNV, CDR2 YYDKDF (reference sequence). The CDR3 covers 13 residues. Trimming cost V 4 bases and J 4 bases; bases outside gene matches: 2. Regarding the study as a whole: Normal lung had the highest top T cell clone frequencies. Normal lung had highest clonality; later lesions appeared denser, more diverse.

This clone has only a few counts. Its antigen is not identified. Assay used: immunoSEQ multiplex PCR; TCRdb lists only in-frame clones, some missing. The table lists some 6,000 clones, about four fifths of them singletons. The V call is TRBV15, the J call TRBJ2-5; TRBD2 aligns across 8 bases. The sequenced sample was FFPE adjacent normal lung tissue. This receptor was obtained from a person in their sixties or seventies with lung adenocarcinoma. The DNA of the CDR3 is TGTGCCACCAGCACCGGACTAGCAGAGACCCAGTACTTC. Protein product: CATSTGLAETQYF.